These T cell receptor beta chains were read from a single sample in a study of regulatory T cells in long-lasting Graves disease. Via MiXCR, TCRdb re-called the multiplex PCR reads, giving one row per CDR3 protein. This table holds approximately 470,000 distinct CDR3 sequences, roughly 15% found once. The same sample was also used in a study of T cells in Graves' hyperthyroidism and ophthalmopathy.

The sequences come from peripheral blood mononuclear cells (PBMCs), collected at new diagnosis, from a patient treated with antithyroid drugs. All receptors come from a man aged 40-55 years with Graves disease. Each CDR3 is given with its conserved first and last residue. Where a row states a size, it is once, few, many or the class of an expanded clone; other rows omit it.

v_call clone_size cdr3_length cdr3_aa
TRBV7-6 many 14 CASSWEAKLDTQYF
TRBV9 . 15 CASSVAGGPKNIQYF
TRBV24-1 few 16 CATSDVQGGDTGELFF
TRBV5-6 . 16 CASRLNDADSGETQYF
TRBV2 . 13 CASSEDRGEKLSF
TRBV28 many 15 CASTLERQGYQPQHF
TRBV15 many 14 CATSRSLSGTEQYF
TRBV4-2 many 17 CASSQEVGPNSGNTIYF
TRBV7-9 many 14 CASSPKGTLDTQYF
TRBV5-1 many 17 CASSLAGGRLSSYEQYF
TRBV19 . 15 CASSISGWGTDTQYF
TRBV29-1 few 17 CSVEKEEGGTGLYEQYF
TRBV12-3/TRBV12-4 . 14 CASSLGRRSYEQYF
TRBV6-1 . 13 CASSGRERNIQYF
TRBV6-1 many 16 CASSEFATSGAYEQYF
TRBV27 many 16 CASSFTPGTSEDTQYF